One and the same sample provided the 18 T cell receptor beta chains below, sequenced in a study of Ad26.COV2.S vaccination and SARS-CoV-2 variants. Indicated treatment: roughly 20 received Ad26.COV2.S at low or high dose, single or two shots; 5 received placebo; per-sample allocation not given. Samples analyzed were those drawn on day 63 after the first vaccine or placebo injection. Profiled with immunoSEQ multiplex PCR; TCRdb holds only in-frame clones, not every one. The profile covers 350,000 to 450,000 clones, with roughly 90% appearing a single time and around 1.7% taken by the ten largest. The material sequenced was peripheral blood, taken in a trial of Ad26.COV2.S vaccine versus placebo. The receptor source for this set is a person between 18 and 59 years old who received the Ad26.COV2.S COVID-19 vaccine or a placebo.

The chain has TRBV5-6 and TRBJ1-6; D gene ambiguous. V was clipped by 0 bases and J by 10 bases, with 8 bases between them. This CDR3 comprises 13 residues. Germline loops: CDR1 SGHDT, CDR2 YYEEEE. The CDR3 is CASSLGLFSPLHF. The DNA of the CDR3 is TGTGCCAGCAGCTTGGGACTATTCTCACCCCTCCACTTT.

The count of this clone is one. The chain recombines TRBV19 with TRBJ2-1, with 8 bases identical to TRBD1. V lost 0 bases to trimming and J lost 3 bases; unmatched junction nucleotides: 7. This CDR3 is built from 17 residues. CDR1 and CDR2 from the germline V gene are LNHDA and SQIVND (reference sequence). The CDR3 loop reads CASSIEPWGQVYNEQFF. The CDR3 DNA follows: TGTGCCAGTAGTATAGAGCCGTGGGGACAGGTCTACAATGAGCAGTTCTTC.

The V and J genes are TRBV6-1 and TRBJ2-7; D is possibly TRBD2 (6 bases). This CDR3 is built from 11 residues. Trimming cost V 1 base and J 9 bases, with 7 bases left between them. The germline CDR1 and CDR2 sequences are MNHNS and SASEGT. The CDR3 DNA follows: TGTGCCAGCAGTGAAGGGCGGGGGCAGTACTTC. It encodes CASSEGRGQYF.

Here the CDR3 DNA reads TGCGCCAGCAGCTTGGACGGGCCGTCCACTGGAAACACCATATATTTT. Its translation is CASSLDGPSTGNTIYF. J is TRBJ1-3 and V is TRBV5-1; D is ambiguous. Germline loops: CDR1 SGHRS, CDR2 YFSETQ. V gave up 0 bases and J gave up 2 bases, with 12 bases separating them. The CDR3 sequence is 16 residues long.

CDR3 bases: TGTGCCATCAGTGAGACTAGCGGGGGACTAGGGGGCCACAATGAGCAGTTCTTC. Its protein is CAISETSGGLGGHNEQFF. The chain recombines TRBV10-3 with TRBJ2-1, with TRBD2 identical over 11 bases. This CDR3 is 18 amino acids long. The germline CDR1 and CDR2 sequences are ENHRY and SYGVKD. V was clipped by 2 bases and J by 5 bases; unmatched bases: 11.

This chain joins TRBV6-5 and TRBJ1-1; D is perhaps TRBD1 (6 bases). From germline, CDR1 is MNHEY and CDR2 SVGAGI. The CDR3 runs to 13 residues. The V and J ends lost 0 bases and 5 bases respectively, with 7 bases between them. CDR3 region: CASSYSTGTEAFF. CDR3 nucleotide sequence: TGTGCCAGCAGTTACTCAACAGGGACTGAAGCTTTCTTT.

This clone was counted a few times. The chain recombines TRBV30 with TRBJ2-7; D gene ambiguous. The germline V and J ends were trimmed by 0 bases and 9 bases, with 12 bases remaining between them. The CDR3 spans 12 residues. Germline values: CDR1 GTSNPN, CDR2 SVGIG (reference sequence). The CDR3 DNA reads TGTGCCTGGAGTGTATCTAGGTGGCGGCAGTACTTC. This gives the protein CAWSVSRWRQYF.

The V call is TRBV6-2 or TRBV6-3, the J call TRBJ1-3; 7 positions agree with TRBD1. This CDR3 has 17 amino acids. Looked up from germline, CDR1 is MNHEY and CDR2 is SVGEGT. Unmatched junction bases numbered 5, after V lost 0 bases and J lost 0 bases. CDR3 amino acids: CASSYSRTGDSGNTIYF. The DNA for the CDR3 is TGTGCCAGCAGTTACTCGAGGACAGGTGACTCTGGAAACACCATATATTTT.

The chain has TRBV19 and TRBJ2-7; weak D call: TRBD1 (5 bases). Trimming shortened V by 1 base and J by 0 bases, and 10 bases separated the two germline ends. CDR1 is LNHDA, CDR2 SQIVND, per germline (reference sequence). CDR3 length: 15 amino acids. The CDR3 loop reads CASSIGGSSSYEQYF. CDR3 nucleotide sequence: TGTGCCAGTAGTATAGGGGGCTCGAGCTCCTACGAGCAGTACTTC.

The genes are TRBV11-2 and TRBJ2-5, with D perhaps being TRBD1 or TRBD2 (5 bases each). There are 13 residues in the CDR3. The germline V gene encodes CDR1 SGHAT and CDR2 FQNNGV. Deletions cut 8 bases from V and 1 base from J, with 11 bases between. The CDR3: CASAWGFQETQYF. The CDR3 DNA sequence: TGTGCCAGCGCCTGGGGGTTCCAAGAGACCCAGTACTTC.

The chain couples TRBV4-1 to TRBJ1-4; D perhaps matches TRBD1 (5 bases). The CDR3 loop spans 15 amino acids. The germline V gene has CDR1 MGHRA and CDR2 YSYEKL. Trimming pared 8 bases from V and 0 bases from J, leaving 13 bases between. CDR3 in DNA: TGCGCCAGCCGGGACGCACCCGCAACTAATGAAAAACTGTTTTTT. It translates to CASRDAPATNEKLFF.

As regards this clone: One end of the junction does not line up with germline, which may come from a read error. DNA of the CDR3: TGTGCCAGCAGCGCCGGGAGCGGGCTCTCCAACGAGCAGTACTTC. Amino acid sequence: CASSAGSGLSNEQYF. The chain uses TRBV9 and TRBJ2-7, with D maybe TRBD2 (6 bases). CDR3 length: 15 amino acids. In germline, CDR1 is SGDLS, CDR2 YYNGEE.

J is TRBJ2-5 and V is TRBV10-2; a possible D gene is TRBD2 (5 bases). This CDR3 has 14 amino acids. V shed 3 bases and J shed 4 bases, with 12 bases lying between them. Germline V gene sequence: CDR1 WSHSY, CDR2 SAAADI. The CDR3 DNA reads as TGCGCCAGCAGTGACGGAGGAGAGGGAGAGACCCAGTACTTC. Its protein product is CASSDGGEGETQYF.

CDR3 sequence reads: CASSPLAETNEKLFF. CDR3 DNA sequence: TGTGCCAGCTCACCTTTGGCAGAGACTAATGAAAAACTGTTTTTT. The rearrangement links TRBV18 to TRBJ1-4; D gene uncertain. Germline loops: CDR1 KGHSH, CDR2 LQKENI. V was shortened by 3 bases and J by 2 bases, with 10 bases between the two germline ends. There are 15 residues in the CDR3. The full variable domain, its missing parts supplied by reference TRBV18 and TRBJ1-4, is NAGVMQNPRHLVRRRGQEARLRCSPMKGHSHVYWYRQLPEEGLKFMVYLQKENIIDESGMPKERFSAEFPKEGPSILRIQQVVRGDSAAYFCASSPLAETNEKLFFGSGTQLSVL.

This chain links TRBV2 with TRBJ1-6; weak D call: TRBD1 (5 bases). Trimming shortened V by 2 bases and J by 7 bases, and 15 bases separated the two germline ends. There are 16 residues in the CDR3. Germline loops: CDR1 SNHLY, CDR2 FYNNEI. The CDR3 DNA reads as TGTGCCAGCAGTGAAATTGGGGGAATCGGGAATTCACCCCTCCACTTT. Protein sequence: CASSEIGGIGNSPLHF.

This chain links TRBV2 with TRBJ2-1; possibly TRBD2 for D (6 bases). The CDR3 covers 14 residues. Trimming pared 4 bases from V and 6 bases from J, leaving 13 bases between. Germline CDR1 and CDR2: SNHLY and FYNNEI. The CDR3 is CASSGDFVGNEQFF. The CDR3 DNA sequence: TGTGCCAGCAGTGGGGACTTCGTGGGCAATGAGCAGTTCTTC.

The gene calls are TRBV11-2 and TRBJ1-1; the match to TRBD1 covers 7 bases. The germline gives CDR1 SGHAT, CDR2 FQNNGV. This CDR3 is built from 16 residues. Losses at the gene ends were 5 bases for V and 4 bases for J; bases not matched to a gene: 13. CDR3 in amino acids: CASSPLGRGRVTEAFF. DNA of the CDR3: TGTGCCAGCAGCCCTTTAGGGAGGGGGCGAGTCACTGAAGCTTTCTTT. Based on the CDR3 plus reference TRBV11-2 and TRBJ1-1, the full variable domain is EAGVAQSPRYKIIEKRQSVAFWCNPISGHATLYWYQQILGQGPKLLIQFQNNGVVDDSQLPKDRFSAERLKGVDSTLKIQPAKLEDSAVYLCASSPLGRGRVTEAFFGQGTRLTVV.

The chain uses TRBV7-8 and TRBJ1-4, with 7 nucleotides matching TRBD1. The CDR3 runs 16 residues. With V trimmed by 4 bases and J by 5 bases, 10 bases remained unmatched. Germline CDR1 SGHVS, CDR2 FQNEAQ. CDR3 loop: CASSSTRQGRNEKLFF. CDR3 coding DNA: TGTGCCAGCAGCTCTACACGACAGGGTCGGAATGAAAAACTGTTTTTT.